The rows below give T cell receptor beta chains drawn from one sample of a study of vaccination effects on CD4 cells after COVID-19. Antigens of these TCRs are unknown. Sequenced by immunoSEQ multiplex PCR; TCRdb stores in-frame clones only, minus some. The repertoire holds fewer than 35,000 clones, with 70% to 85% as singletons. The sequencing here drew on CD4+ T cells from PBMCs cultured without peptide, taken after COVID-19 vaccination. Source of these receptors: a human donor who received a COVID-19 vaccine. Both conserved end residues are part of each CDR3. A D gene is named only where the DNA matches it firmly. The size field is filled for only some rows; it gives once, few, many or a size class.

V gene	J gene	clone size	D gene	CDR3 DNA	CDR3 protein
TRBV7-7	TRBJ1-1	.	.	TGTGCTAGCCCCTCGCCGGGGCGTCGGAACACTGAAGCTTTCTTT	CASPSPGRRNTEAFF
TRBV5-8	TRBJ1-3	.	.	TGTGCCAGCAGCGTACCTGCCCTATCAAACACCATATATTTT	CASSVPALSNTIYF
TRBV28	TRBJ2-7	once	TRBD2	TGTGCCAGCAGTACCAAACCCGGGACTAGCGGGATGCTCGAGCAGTACTTC	CASSTKPGTSGMLEQYF
TRBV7-9	TRBJ1-2	.	TRBD1	TGTGCCAGCAGCACCCAGACTCAGGGGGGGGGCTACACCTTC	CASSTQTQGGGYTF
TRBV7-8	TRBJ1-2	.	.	TGTGCCAGCAGCTTCAGACAGCATGGCTACACCTTC	CASSFRQHGYTF
TRBV19	TRBJ1-3	.	.	TGTGCCAGTAGTATGAGGGGCGCGCGCTCTGGAAACACCATATATTTT	CASSMRGARSGNTIYF
TRBV28	TRBJ1-2	few	.	TGTGCCAGCAGTTTATCCCTTCTCTATGGCTACACCTTC	CASSLSLLYGYTF
TRBV10-3	TRBJ1-2	.	.	TGTGCCATCAGTGATCCCCTCAGGGGAATGGACTATGGCTACACCTTC	CAISDPLRGMDYGYTF
TRBV7-2	TRBJ2-7	.	TRBD2	TGTGCCAGCAGCTTAGGGGTAGCGGGGCCCTACGAGCAGTACTTC	CASSLGVAGPYEQYF
TRBV5-1	TRBJ1-1	.	TRBD1	TGCGCCAGCAGCCCGCAGGGACAGGGAGGGACTGAAGCTTTCTTT	CASSPQGQGGTEAFF
TRBV30	TRBJ2-5	.	TRBD1	TGTGCCTGGAGTAGACAGGGTTTGGAGACCCAGTACTTC	CAWSRQGLETQYF
TRBV4-1	TRBJ1-1	.	TRBD1	TGCGCCAGTCGGATGGGACAGGGAGACACTGAAGCTTTCTTT	CASRMGQGDTEAFF
TRBV19	TRBJ2-7	few	TRBD2	TGTGCCAGTAGTTCCGGGACTAGGACCTACGAGCAGTACTTC	CASSSGTRTYEQYF
TRBV19	TRBJ1-5	.	.	TGTGCCAGTAGCCCGGGGGGGAGCAATCAGCCCCAGCATTTT	CASSPGGSNQPQHF
TRBV29-1	TRBJ1-1	once	.	TGCAGCGTTGATCAGGGTCTCGGGACTGAAGCTTTCTTT	CSVDQGLGTEAFF
TRBV3-1/TRBV3-2	TRBJ1-2	once	TRBD1	TGTGCCAGCAGCCAAGACTACTACAGGGGGGAGGGGGGCTACACCTTC	CASSQDYYRGEGGYTF
TRBV18	TRBJ2-7	.	TRBD1	TGTGCCAGCTCAAGGCAGGGGGCCTACGAGCAGTACTTC	CASSRQGAYEQYF
TRBV5-1	TRBJ1-1	.	.	TGCGCCAGCAGCCCCCAAGGGGTGGGGGCTGAAGCTTTCTTT	CASSPQGVGAEAFF
TRBV28	TRBJ1-1	.	.	TGTGCCAGCAGTTTCGTAATGAACACTGAAGCTTTCTTT	CASSFVMNTEAFF
TRBV20-1	TRBJ1-2	.	.	TGCAGTGCTAGTAGGAGACAGAACTATGGCTACACCTTC	CSASRRQNYGYTF
TRBV5-1	TRBJ1-1	.	.	TGCGCCAGCAGCTTGAACCCCTCGAACACTGAAGCTTTCTTT	CASSLNPSNTEAFF
TRBV7-9	TRBJ1-2	.	TRBD1	TGTGCCAGCAGCCGGACAGGGGAGGTGGGCTACACCTTC	CASSRTGEVGYTF
TRBV27	TRBJ2-1	.	.	TGTGCCAGCAGTTCGACGGGCTCCTACAATGAGCAGTTCTTC	CASSSTGSYNEQFF
TRBV5-1	TRBJ2-7	.	.	TGCGCCAGCAGCTTGGTACAGGGTGGGGAGCAGTACTTC	CASSLVQGGEQYF
TRBV3-1/TRBV3-2	TRBJ2-1	few	.	TGTGCCAGCAGAGACTGGCCCCACACGTTCTTC	CASRDWPHTFF
TRBV5-1	TRBJ2-3	.	TRBD2	TGCGCCAGCAGCCTCGGGACTAGCGGAGGGGCAGATACGCAGTATTTT	CASSLGTSGGADTQYF
TRBV5-8	TRBJ2-1	.	.	TGTGCCAGCAGCTTGGATGAGTCAGTCCTTTACAATGAGCAGTTCTTC	CASSLDESVLYNEQFF
TRBV6-5	TRBJ2-7	.	.	TGTGCCAGCAGGTCCCAGGGGTTCGTCTCCTACGAGCAGTACTTC	CASRSQGFVSYEQYF
TRBV5-1	TRBJ2-7	.	TRBD2	TGCGCCAGCAGCTTGGGGGCTAGCGGTACCTACTCCTACGAGCAGTACTTC	CASSLGASGTYSYEQYF
TRBV19	TRBJ2-7	few	.	TGTGCCAGTAGTCCAACAGGGTACGAGCAGTACTTC	CASSPTGYEQYF
TRBV7-9	TRBJ2-1	.	TRBD2	TGTGCCAGCAGCAAGGTGGGAGGGCCGGATGAGCAGTTCTTC	CASSKVGGPDEQFF
TRBV5-1	TRBJ2-1	.	.	TGCGCCAGCGCCCAGGATGGGAGCTCCTACAATGAGCAGTTCTTC	CASAQDGSSYNEQFF
TRBV4-3	TRBJ2-3	.	.	TGCGCCAGCAGCCAAGACGTGGGCACAGATACGCAGTATTTT	CASSQDVGTDTQYF
TRBV3-1/TRBV3-2	TRBJ2-4	.	.	TGTGCCAGCAGCAGAACAGGGATAGCCAAAAACATTCAGTACTTC	CASSRTGIAKNIQYF
TRBV30	TRBJ1-1	few	.	TGTGCCTGGAGTCGACAGGCCGCCAGGGCTTTCTTT	CAWSRQAARAFF
TRBV11-2	TRBJ1-1	.	.	TGTGCCAGCAGCTTAAGGATGAACACTGAAGCTTTCTTT	CASSLRMNTEAFF
TRBV5-6	TRBJ2-7	.	TRBD1	TGTGCCAGCAGCGCCAGAGTAGGGACAGGGGGCTACGAGCAGTACTTC	CASSARVGTGGYEQYF
TRBV3-1/TRBV3-2	TRBJ1-2	.	.	TGTGCCAGCAGCCAACTACTCGAATACACCTTC	CASSQLLEYTF
TRBV18	TRBJ2-3	.	TRBD1	TGTGCCAGCTCACCACCCAACAGGGGGATTAACACAGATACGCAGTATTTT	CASSPPNRGINTDTQYF
TRBV18	TRBJ2-7	.	.	TGTGCCAGCTCAGTACAAGGGGGACTCTCCTACGAGCAGTACTTC	CASSVQGGLSYEQYF
TRBV5-6	TRBJ2-7	few	TRBD1	TGTGCCAGCAGCTTCGGGACAGGACGCTACGAGCAGTACTTC	CASSFGTGRYEQYF
TRBV5-1	TRBJ1-1	.	TRBD1	TGCGCCAGCAGCAAGGGACAGGGGGGCACTGAAGCTTTCTTT	CASSKGQGGTEAFF
TRBV20-1	TRBJ2-3	.	TRBD2	TGCAGTGCTAGTTGGGCGACTAGCGGGGGAGAGGGGCAGTATTTT	CSASWATSGGEGQYF
TRBV6-5	TRBJ1-6	few	.	TGTGCCAGCAGTTACTCGAATCCGTCACCCCTCCACTTT	CASSYSNPSPLHF
TRBV30	TRBJ1-1	.	.	TGTGCCTGGAGTGTTTCGGGACGGACTGAAGCTTTCTTT	CAWSVSGRTEAFF